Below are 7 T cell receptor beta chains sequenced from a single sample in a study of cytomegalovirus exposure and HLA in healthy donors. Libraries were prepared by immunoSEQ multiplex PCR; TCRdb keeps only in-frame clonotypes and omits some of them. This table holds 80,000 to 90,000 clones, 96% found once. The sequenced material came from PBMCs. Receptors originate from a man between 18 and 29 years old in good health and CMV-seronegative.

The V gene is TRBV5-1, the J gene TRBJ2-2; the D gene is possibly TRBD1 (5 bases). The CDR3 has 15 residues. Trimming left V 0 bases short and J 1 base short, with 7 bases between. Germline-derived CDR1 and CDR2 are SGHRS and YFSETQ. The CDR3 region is CASSLEQGNTGELFF. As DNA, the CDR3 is TGCGCCAGCAGCTTGGAGCAGGGGAACACCGGGGAGCTGTTTTTT.

The CDR3 region has the DNA TGTGCCAGTAGTATGGAGGAAAAACTGTTTTTT. It codes for CASSMEEKLFF. V is TRBV19 and J is TRBJ1-4; D remains ambiguous. Germline-derived CDR1 and CDR2 are LNHDA and SQIVND (reference sequence). Trimming shortened V by 3 bases and J by 8 bases, and 4 bases separated the two germline ends. The CDR3 contains 11 residues.

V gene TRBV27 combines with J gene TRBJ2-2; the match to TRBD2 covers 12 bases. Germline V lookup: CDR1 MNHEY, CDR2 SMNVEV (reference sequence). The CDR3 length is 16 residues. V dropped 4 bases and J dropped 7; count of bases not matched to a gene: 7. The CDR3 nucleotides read TGTGCCAGCAGTTCGACTAGCGGGAGAGGAGACGGGGAGCTGTTTTTT. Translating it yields CASSSTSGRGDGELFF.

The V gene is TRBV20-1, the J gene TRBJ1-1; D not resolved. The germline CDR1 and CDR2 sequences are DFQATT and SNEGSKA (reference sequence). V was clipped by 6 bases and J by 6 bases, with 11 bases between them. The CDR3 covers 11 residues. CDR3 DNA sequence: TGCAGTGCCAACCCGGTCCCTGAAGCTTTCTTT. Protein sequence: CSANPVPEAFF.

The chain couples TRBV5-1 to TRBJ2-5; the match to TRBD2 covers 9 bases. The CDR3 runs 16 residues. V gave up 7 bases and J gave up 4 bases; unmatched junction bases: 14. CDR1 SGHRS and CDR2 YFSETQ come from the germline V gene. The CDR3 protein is CASCVAGVQAGETQYF. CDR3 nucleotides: TGCGCCAGCTGTGTAGCGGGAGTCCAAGCGGGAGAGACCCAGTACTTC.

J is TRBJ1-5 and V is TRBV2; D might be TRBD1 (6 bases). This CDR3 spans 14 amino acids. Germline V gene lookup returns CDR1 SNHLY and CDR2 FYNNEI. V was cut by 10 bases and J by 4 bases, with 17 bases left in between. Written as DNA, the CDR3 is TGTGCCACCCTAGCAGGGGATACAAATCAGCCCCAGCATTTT. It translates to CATLAGDTNQPQHF.

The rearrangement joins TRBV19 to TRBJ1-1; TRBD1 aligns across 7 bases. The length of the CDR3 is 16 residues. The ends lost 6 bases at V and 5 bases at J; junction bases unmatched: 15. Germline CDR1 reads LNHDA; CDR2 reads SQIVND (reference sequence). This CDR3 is CASRGIGGLSRTEAFF. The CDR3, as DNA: TGTGCCAGTAGAGGGATAGGGGGCCTATCGAGGACTGAAGCTTTCTTT.